These 6 T cell receptor beta chains share one sample of origin, sequenced in a study of blood T cells in healthy people across ages. A second PCR of about 7 to 11 cycles used a sample-barcoded 5' primer and a J-beta primer mix. TCRdb called the 5' RACE reads again in MiXCR, with one record for every CDR3 protein. The sample includes about 1.6 million distinct CDR3 sequences, roughly 30% of them seen just once. Sample: blood. These receptor sequences come from a woman aged 25 to 39 in good health.

In its sample, this clonotype was seen many times. The chain carries TRBV12-3 or TRBV12-4 and TRBJ1-6; D unresolved. The V gene lost 3 bases and the J gene lost 6 bases, with 3 bases spanning the gap. CDR3 length: 12 amino acids. CDR3 residues: CASSFRNSPLHF. Here the CDR3 DNA reads TGTGCCAGCAGTTTTCGTAATTCACCCCTCCACTTT.

This clonotype has just a few counts. V and J are TRBV5-1 and TRBJ2-6, with D possibly being TRBD1 or TRBD2 (5 bases each). The V end was cut by 4 bases, the J end by 4 bases, with 12 bases between. The CDR3 spans 15 residues. Germline V lookup: CDR1 SGHRS, CDR2 YFSETQ. This CDR3 reads CASSPGPGGANVLTF. Here the CDR3 DNA reads TGCGCCAGCAGCCCGGGACCGGGGGGGGCCAACGTCCTGACTTTC.

This clonotype appeared a few times. This chain connects TRBV5-1 to TRBJ2-6; TRBD1 is a possible D gene (6 bases). The CDR3 has 16 residues. Germline CDR1 SGHRS, CDR2 YFSETQ. The germline V and J ends were trimmed by 2 bases and 4 bases, with 13 bases remaining between them. This CDR3 is CASSFARGSGANVLTF. For the CDR3, the DNA is TGCGCCAGCAGCTTCGCGAGGGGGAGCGGGGCCAACGTCCTGACTTTC.

Concerning this clonotype itself: At one end the junction does not follow the germline gene, possibly because of a read error. This sequence joins TRBV27 and TRBJ2-7; 12 bases line up with TRBD2. The germline V gene has CDR1 MNHEY and CDR2 SMNVEV (reference sequence). This CDR3 has 15 residues. The CDR3 nucleotides are TGTACCAGCAGCCCCCTAGCGGGAGGGCCGAACGAGCAGTACTTC. Encoded protein: CTSSPLAGGPNEQYF.

The sample holds a few counts of this clonotype. J is TRBJ2-5 and V is TRBV5-6; D remains unclear. CDR3 size: 13 residues. Trimming cost V 0 bases and J 3 bases, with 6 bases left between them. CDR1 is SGHDT, CDR2 YYEEEE, per germline. The CDR3 coding sequence is TGTGCCAGCAGCTTGGCCGAAGAAGAGACCCAGTACTTC. Protein product: CASSLAEEETQYF.

This clonotype was seen more than once but under ten times. The chain employs TRBV6-6 and TRBJ2-5; TRBD2 aligns across 14 bases. The germline CDR1 and CDR2 sequences are MNHNY and SVGAGI (reference sequence). The J segment lost 2 bases and the V segment lost 6 bases, leaving 8 bases of the junction unmatched. The CDR3 is 17 residues long. The CDR3 sequence is CASSVGTSGGMQETQYF. For the CDR3, the DNA is TGTGCCAGCAGCGTGGGGACTAGCGGGGGAATGCAAGAGACCCAGTACTTC.